These 13 T cell receptor beta chains were all obtained from the same sample, sequenced in a study of vaccination effects on CD4 cells after COVID-19 (dated by TCRdb to between 2022 and 2023). To identify antigen-specific CD4+ T cell clonotypes by their expansion, the ViraFEST assay first stimulated PBMC with viral peptide pools and then applied TCR sequencing. After less than 13 days of culture, CD4+ T cells were isolated with the EasySep CD4+ T cell isolation kit. Each participant received two doses of an mRNA SARS-CoV-2 vaccine, either BNT162b2 or mRNA-1273. The antigens for these receptors are not known. Libraries came from the immunoSEQ multiplex PCR assay. TCRdb provides this immuneACCESS table in a form limited to in-frame rearrangements. Some clones are lacking; in checked studies, under half of them reflect an unresolved V gene, and why the rest are absent is not known. The sample records tens of thousands of clones, about 80% of which are singletons. Approximately 0.95% of the sample is held by the ten biggest clonotypes.

Material: CD4+ T cells from PBMCs cultured with HCoV-OC43 spike peptides, obtained after COVID-19 vaccination. Per the publication, the cell subset or site label means: HCoV-OC43 spike overlapping peptide pool stimulation. The receptor set was obtained from a human donor who received a COVID-19 vaccine.

The chain carries TRBV6-6 and TRBJ2-2, with no clear D. In germline, CDR1 is MNHNY, CDR2 SVGAGI (reference sequence). Trimming left V 2 bases short and J 9 bases short, with 16 bases between. CDR3 length: 15 residues. The CDR3 coding sequence is TGTGCCAGCAGTTACGACGCAGGAGTGGTACGGGAGCTGTTTTTT. It translates to CASSYDAGVVRELFF.

V is TRBV18 and J is TRBJ2-3; D is unresolved. Trimming stripped 5 bases from V and 0 bases from J, with 6 bases between. CDR3 length: 13 amino acids. Germline values: CDR1 KGHSH, CDR2 LQKENI. CDR3 bases: TGTGCCAGCTCAGCCGGGAGCACAGATACGCAGTATTTT. Its protein is CASSAGSTDTQYF.

The sample holds a few counts of this clone. This chain connects TRBV24-1 to TRBJ1-5, with TRBD1 identical over 11 bases. Per the germline V gene, CDR1 is KGHDR and CDR2 is SFDVKD. V lost 3 bases, J lost 7 bases, and 7 bases stayed unmatched. This CDR3 comprises 16 residues. The CDR3 protein is CATSDGDRGTNQPQHF. The CDR3 region has the DNA TGTGCCACCAGTGATGGGGACAGGGGGACAAACCAGCCCCAGCATTTT.

The rearrangement links TRBV9 to TRBJ2-5; no firm D call. This CDR3 spans 13 amino acids. Looked up from germline, CDR1 is SGDLS and CDR2 is YYNGEE. The V and J ends lost 0 bases and 4 bases respectively, with 7 bases between them. The CDR3 nucleotides are TGTGCCAGCAGCGTAGGGATCGGAGAGACCCAGTACTTC. This gives the protein CASSVGIGETQYF.

The V call is TRBV5-1, the J call TRBJ1-1; 9 nucleotides line up with TRBD1. Per germline, CDR1 SGHRS and CDR2 YFSETQ. This CDR3 has 16 residues. Unmatched junction bases numbered 7, after V lost 4 bases and J lost 0 bases. CDR3: CASSLGQGLMNTEAFF. Written as DNA, the CDR3 is TGCGCCAGCAGCCTAGGACAGGGGCTAATGAACACTGAAGCTTTCTTT.

This sequence joins TRBV5-1 and TRBJ2-3; 8 positions agree with TRBD1. The CDR3 consists of 15 residues. Germline V lookup: CDR1 SGHRS, CDR2 YFSETQ. Losses at the gene ends were 1 base for V and 5 bases for J; bases not matched to a gene: 6. In nucleotides, the CDR3 is TGCGCCAGCAGCTTGCGAGGACAGGGTGGAGATACGCAGTATTTT. It translates to CASSLRGQGGDTQYF.

The count of this clone is one. This chain uses TRBV20-1 with TRBJ2-1; D not resolved. The CDR3 totals 15 residues. Germline CDR1 DFQATT, CDR2 SNEGSKA (reference sequence). V was clipped by 3 bases and J by 0 bases, with 12 bases between them. The CDR3 bases are TGCAGTGCTAGTCGCACCCCATACTCCTACAATGAGCAGTTCTTC. This encodes CSASRTPYSYNEQFF.

The chain links TRBV18 to TRBJ2-3; no reliable D call. With 4 bases removed from V and 4 bases from J, the gap between germline ends came to 12 bases. This CDR3 is built from 14 residues. Per the germline V gene, CDR1 is KGHSH and CDR2 is LQKENI. In DNA, the CDR3 is TGTGCCAGCTCACTTCACCCTATTGCAGATACGCAGTATTTT. Its protein is CASSLHPIADTQYF.

The chain combines TRBV6-6 with TRBJ2-5, with D tentatively TRBD2 (6 bases). V lost 4 bases and J 5 bases, leaving 14 bases between the germline ends. The germline V gene has CDR1 MNHNY and CDR2 SVGAGI (reference sequence). This CDR3 spans 14 amino acids. The CDR3 nucleotides are TGTGCCAGCAGTTCCGGGGGTATGGGCGAGACCCAGTACTTC. It specifies CASSSGGMGETQYF.

This chain joins TRBV27 and TRBJ1-2; 7 nucleotides align to TRBD1. Germline V gives CDR1 MNHEY, CDR2 SMNVEV (reference sequence). CDR3 length: 14 residues. The V segment lost 8 bases and the J segment 8 bases; nucleotides outside the gene matches: 14. The CDR3 bases are TGTGCCAGCGGTCAAACAGGGGATCGGGTAGGCTACACCTTC. Translating gives CASGQTGDRVGYTF.

This clone was recorded once. The chain combines TRBV18 with TRBJ1-5, with TRBD1 identical over 7 bases. V was clipped by 6 bases and J by 0 bases; unmatched bases: 5. Germline loops: CDR1 KGHSH, CDR2 LQKENI. The CDR3 runs to 15 residues. This CDR3 is CASSGTEYSNQPQHF. The CDR3 DNA sequence: TGTGCCAGCTCCGGGACAGAGTATAGCAATCAGCCCCAGCATTTT.

This chain uses TRBV7-2 with TRBJ2-3; tentatively, D is TRBD2 (6 bases). Germline V gene lookup returns CDR1 SGHTA and CDR2 FQGNSA. V gave up 1 base and J gave up 2 bases, with 10 bases separating them. The CDR3 has 15 residues. The CDR3 DNA is TGTGCCAGCAGCTTAGGCGGGATATACACAGATACGCAGTATTTT. As protein: CASSLGGIYTDTQYF.

On this clone itself: One junction end disagrees with the germline gene, perhaps due to a read error. The V call is TRBV6-2 or TRBV6-3, the J call TRBJ2-3; 10 bases line up with TRBD1. The CDR3 contains 17 residues. CDR1 MNHEY and CDR2 SVGEGT come from the germline V gene. CDR3 residues: CATSSNEGQGLSNTQYF. CDR3 DNA: TGTGCCACCAGTTCAAATGAGGGACAGGGGTTAAGTAATACGCAGTATTTT.